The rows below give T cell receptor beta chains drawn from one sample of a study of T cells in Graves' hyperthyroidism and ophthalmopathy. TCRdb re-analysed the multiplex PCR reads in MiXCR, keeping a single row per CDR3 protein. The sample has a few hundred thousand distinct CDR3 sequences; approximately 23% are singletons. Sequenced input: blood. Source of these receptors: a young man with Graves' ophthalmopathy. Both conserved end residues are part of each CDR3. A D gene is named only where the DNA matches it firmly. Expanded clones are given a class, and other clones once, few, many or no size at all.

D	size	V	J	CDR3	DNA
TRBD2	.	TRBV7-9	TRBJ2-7	CASSLGFGGELYEQYF	TGTGCCAGCAGCTTAGGATTTGGGGGGGAGCTCTACGAGCAGTACTTC
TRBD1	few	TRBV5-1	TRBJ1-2	CASSDGTGWGYTF	TGCGCCAGCAGCGACGGGACAGGGTGGGGCTACACCTTC
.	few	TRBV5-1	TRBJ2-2	CASSLLSGRGTGELFF	TGCGCCAGCAGCTTGTTGTCAGGGCGTGGCACCGGGGAGCTGTTTTTT
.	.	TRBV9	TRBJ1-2	CASSAGSSLYGYTF	TGTGCCAGCAGCGCCGGATCCTCTCTCTATGGCTACACCTTC
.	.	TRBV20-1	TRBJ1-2	CSARDMPAQGYTF	TGCAGTGCTAGAGATATGCCAGCGCAAGGCTACACCTTC
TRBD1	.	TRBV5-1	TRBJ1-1	CASSSGQGGNTEAFF	TGCGCCAGCAGCAGCGGACAGGGGGGGAACACTGAAGCTTTCTTT
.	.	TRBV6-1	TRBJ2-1	CASSFYLLAGNEQFF	TGTGCCAGCAGTTTCTATCTACTAGCTGGGAATGAGCAGTTCTTC
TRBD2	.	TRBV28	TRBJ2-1	CASSFGLAGGYNEQFF	TGTGCCAGCAGTTTCGGACTAGCGGGAGGGTACAATGAGCAGTTCTTC
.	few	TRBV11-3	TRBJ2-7	CASSLTGFKREQYF	TGTGCCAGCAGCCTGACGGGGTTCAAGCGCGAGCAGTACTTC
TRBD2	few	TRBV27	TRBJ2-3	CASSSSGRVMTDTQYF	TGTGCCAGCAGTTCTAGCGGGAGGGTGATGACAGATACGCAGTATTTT
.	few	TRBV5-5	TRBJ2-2	CASSLVREGELFF	TGTGCCAGCAGCTTGGTGCGGGAAGGGGAGCTGTTTTTT
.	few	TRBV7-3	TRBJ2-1	CASSLDSGYHEQFF	TGTGCCAGCAGCTTGGACTCTGGGTACCATGAGCAGTTCTTC
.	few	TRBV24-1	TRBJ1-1	CATSDSSQGNTEAFF	TGTGCCACCAGTGACTCCTCCCAGGGGAACACTGAAGCTTTCTTT
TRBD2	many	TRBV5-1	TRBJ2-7	CASSSGTSGRGNEQYF	TGCGCCAGCAGCTCCGGGACTAGCGGGAGAGGCAACGAGCAGTACTTC
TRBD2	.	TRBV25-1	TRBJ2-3	CASSPTGTSCTDTQYF	TGTGCCAGCAGTCCCACCGGGACTAGCTGCACAGATACGCAGTATTTT
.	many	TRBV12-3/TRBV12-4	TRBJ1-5	CASSLAQRANQPQHF	TGTGCCAGCAGTTTGGCGCAGAGAGCCAATCAGCCCCAGCATTTT
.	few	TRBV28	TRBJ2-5	CASSWTFRSQYF	TGTGCCAGCAGTTGGACGTTTAGGTCCCAGTACTTC
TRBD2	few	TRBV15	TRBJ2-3	CATSRSLGTSGGADGTSTDTQYF	TGTGCCACCAGCAGATCCCTAGGGACTAGCGGGGGAGCTGACGGTACTAGCACAGATACGCAGTATTTT
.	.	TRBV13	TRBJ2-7	CASSPRRRHEQYF	TGTGCCAGCAGCCCACGGAGACGGCACGAGCAGTACTTC
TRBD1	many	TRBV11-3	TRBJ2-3	CASCSAGGYTDTQYF	TGTGCCAGCTGTTCAGCAGGGGGATACACAGATACGCAGTATTTT
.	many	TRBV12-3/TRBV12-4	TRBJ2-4	CASSFPGQKNIQYF	TGTGCCAGCAGCTTTCCCGGGCAGAAAAACATTCAGTACTTC
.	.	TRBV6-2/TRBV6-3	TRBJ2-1	CASSGTTGVRNEQFF	TGTGCCAGCAGCGGTACGACGGGAGTACGGAATGAGCAGTTCTTC
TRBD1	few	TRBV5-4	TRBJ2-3	CASSQPGQGVGNTQYF	TGTGCCAGCAGCCAACCGGGACAGGGAGTCGGAAATACGCAGTATTTT
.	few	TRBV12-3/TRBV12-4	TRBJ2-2	CASNLGGDGELFF	TGTGCCAGCAATCTTGGTGGAGACGGGGAGCTGTTTTTT
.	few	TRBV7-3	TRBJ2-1	CASSPGDRWGNEQFF	TGTGCCAGCAGCCCCGGAGACAGGTGGGGCAATGAGCAGTTCTTC
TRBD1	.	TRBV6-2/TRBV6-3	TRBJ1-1	CASKKSGTEFTEAFF	TGTGCCAGCAAAAAATCCGGGACAGAGTTCACTGAAGCTTTCTTT
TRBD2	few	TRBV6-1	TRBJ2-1	CASSQRTSEYNEQFF	TGTGCCAGCAGTCAAAGGACTAGCGAGTACAATGAGCAGTTCTTC
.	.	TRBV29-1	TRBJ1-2	CSVHIDSLYGYTF	TGCAGCGTTCACATCGACAGTTTATATGGCTACACCTTC
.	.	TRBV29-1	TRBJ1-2	CSVEGAGSDYGYTF	TGCAGCGTTGAGGGGGCAGGGTCGGACTATGGCTACACCTTC
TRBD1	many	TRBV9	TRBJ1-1	CASSGTGNLVAEAFF	TGTGCCAGCAGCGGGACAGGGAACCTGGTGGCTGAAGCTTTCTTT
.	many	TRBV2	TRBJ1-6	CASSEEVQGGSPLHF	TGTGCCAGCAGTGAAGAGGTGCAGGGCGGGTCACCCCTCCACTTT
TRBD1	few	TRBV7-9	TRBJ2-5	CASSRTGEETQYF	TGTGCCAGCAGCCGGACAGGGGAGGAGACCCAGTACTTC
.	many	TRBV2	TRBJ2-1	CASTQGISEQFF	TGTGCCAGCACTCAGGGAATAAGTGAGCAGTTCTTC
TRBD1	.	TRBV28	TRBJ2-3	CASIPTGGTDTQYF	TGTGCCAGCATACCCACAGGGGGCACAGATACGCAGTATTTT
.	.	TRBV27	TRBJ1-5	CASSPQQGNSNQPQHF	TGTGCCAGCAGTCCACAACAGGGAAATAGCAATCAGCCCCAGCATTTT
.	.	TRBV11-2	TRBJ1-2	CASSRTIYGYTF	TGTGCCAGCAGCCGGACTATCTATGGCTACACCTTC
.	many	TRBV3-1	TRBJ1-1	CASSQVRGAEAFF	TGTGCCAGCAGCCAAGTAAGGGGCGCTGAAGCTTTCTTT
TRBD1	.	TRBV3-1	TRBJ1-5	CASSQGPSTGLGSQPQHF	TGTGCCAGCAGCCAAGGGCCTTCGACAGGGCTTGGCAGTCAGCCCCAGCATTTT
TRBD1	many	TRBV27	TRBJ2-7	CASEDRVTYEQYF	TGTGCCAGTGAGGACAGGGTGACTTACGAGCAGTACTTC
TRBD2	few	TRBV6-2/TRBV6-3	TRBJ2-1	CASGTGTTYNEQFF	TGTGCCAGCGGAACCGGGACTACATACAATGAGCAGTTCTTC
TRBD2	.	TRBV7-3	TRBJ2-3	CASSNDGLASTDTQYF	TGTGCCAGCAGCAATGACGGACTAGCTAGCACAGATACGCAGTATTTT
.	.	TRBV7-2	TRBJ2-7	CASSLGPTEQYF	TGTGCCAGCAGCCTGGGACCTACCGAGCAGTACTTC
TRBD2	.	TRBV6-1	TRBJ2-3	CASSRGLGSYTQYF	TGTGCCAGCAGTCGTGGACTAGGGTCATATACGCAGTATTTT
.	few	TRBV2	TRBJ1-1	CASSEELSTEAFF	TGTGCCAGCAGTGAAGAACTGTCCACTGAAGCTTTCTTT
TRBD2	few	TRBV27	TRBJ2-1	CASSLGVAGGYYNEQFF	TGTGCCAGCAGTTTAGGAGTAGCGGGAGGCTACTACAATGAGCAGTTCTTC
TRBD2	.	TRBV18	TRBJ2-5	CASSPTAAGVETQYF	TGTGCCAGCTCACCAACCGCAGCGGGAGTGGAGACCCAGTACTTC
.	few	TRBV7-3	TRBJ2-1	CASSLRGSGPSSYNEQFF	TGTGCCAGCAGCTTAAGGGGGTCGGGCCCCAGCTCCTACAATGAGCAGTTCTTC
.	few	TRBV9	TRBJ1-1	CASSVGQDEAFF	TGTGCCAGCAGCGTAGGGCAGGATGAAGCTTTCTTT
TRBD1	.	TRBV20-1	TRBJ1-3	CSARAGTALPGNTIYF	TGCAGTGCTAGAGCTGGGACAGCCCTTCCTGGAAACACCATATATTTT
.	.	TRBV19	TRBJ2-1	CASSMELNEQFF	TGTGCCAGTAGTATGGAACTCAATGAGCAGTTCTTC
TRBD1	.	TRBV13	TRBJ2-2	CASSWSGQATNTGELFF	TGTGCCAGCAGCTGGTCGGGACAGGCGACAAACACCGGGGAGCTGTTTTTT
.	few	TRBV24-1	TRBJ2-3	CATSRTEVDTQYF	TGTGCCACCAGTAGGACTGAAGTAGATACGCAGTATTTT
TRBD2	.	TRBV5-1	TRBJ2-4	CASSFVPSGNENIQYF	TGCGCCAGCAGCTTTGTACCTAGCGGGAATGAAAACATTCAGTACTTC